This entry concerns a single T cell receptor beta chain. The antigen remains unidentified. TCRdb's copy holds only in-frame clones and misses some; the assay was immunoSEQ multiplex PCR. Among 250,000 to 350,000 clones listed, 88% were seen once. The germline gives CDR1 SGHNT, CDR2 YYREEE (reference sequence). V dropped 2 bases and J dropped 7 bases, with 4 bases sitting between them. CDR3 length: 11 residues. This sample is part of a study of cytomegalovirus exposure and HLA in healthy donors. General study results and limits: The study listed 150 to 200 cytomegalovirus-associated TCR beta chains.

The source material was PBMCs. The receptor was derived from a man aged 25 to 40 in good health and CMV-seronegative. The V gene is TRBV5-4, the J gene TRBJ2-1; the D is unclear. The CDR3 is CASSFNNEQFF. CDR3 DNA sequence: TGTGCCAGCAGCTTTAATAATGAGCAGTTCTTC.